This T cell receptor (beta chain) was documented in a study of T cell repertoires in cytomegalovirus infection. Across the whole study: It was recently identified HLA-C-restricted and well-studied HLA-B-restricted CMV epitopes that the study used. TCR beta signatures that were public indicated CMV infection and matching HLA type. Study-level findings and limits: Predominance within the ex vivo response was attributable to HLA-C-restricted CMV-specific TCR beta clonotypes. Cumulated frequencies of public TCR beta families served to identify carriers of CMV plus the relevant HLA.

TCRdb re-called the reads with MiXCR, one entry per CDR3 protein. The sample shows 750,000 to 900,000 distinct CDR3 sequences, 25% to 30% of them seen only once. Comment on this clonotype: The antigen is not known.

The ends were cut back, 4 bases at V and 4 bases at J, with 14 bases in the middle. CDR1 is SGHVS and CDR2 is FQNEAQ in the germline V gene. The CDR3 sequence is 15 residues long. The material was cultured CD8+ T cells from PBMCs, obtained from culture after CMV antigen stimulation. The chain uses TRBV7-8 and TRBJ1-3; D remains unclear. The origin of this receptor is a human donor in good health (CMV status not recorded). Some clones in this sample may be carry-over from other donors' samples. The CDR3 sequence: CASSWPEIGGNTIYF. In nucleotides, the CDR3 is TGTGCCAGCAGCTGGCCGGAGATTGGGGGAAACACCATATATTTT. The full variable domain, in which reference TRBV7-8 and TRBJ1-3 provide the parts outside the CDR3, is GAGVSQSPRYKVAKRGQDVALRCDPISGHVSLFWYQQALGQGPEFLTYFQNEAQLDKSGLPSDRFFAERPEGSVSTLKIQRTQQEDSAVYLCASSWPEIGGNTIYFGEGSWLTVV.